This T cell receptor beta chain was identified during a study of T cell responses to AZD1222 COVID-19 vaccine (dated by TCRdb to the early 2020s). Concerning the study at large: Because spike-specific TCR depth and breadth did not differ between the two schedules, AZD1222 recipients who got a second dose at roughly 4 weeks were pooled with those who got a second dose at roughly 12 weeks. TCR sequencing covered roughly 230 trial participants: some 210 given two doses of AZD1222 and approximately 26 given two doses of MenACWY control vaccine. Enrollment into the trials was organized by age into subgroups of 18-55, 56-69 and 70-plus years, and those subgroups contained about 150, 27 and 61 TCR-sequenced participants, respectively. Points the paper makes about the study in general: The 56-69-year group was small, and its depth increase did not reach significance, likely because of low power. A significant rise in spike-specific TCR breadth and depth was observed after two AZD1222 doses relative to day 0 and relative to MenACWY recipients. CD4 TCRs associated with the vaccine covered the entire spike protein, and the dominant responses were in regions 160-218 and 743-854. Because no samples from the day 14 peak response were available, repertoires could be characterized only after the peak T cell response. Conclusions about previously exposed vaccinees are limited because only a handful of AZD1222 recipients were SARS-CoV-2 seropositive at baseline. Most participants were white British and females outnumbered males, and the authors suggested that clonal diversity may have been underestimated. Epitopes outside the regions mutated in the B.1.351 and B.1.1.7 variants were reportedly recognized by nearly half of the unique spike-specific TCRs.

The CDR3 regions of human TCRbeta chains were analyzed by immunosequencing. The study's own analysis went as follows. Repertoire TCRs were checked for matches against a reference library of SARS-CoV-2-specific TCRs that had been generated using the MIRA antigen-specificity platform. Breadth was defined as the fraction of unique TCRs that were SARS-CoV-2-associated. Depth was defined as the fraction of total T cells that were SARS-CoV-2-associated. Using the MIRA data, every spike-specific TCR was mapped to the spike region that the TCR reacted to and assigned to either a CD4 or a CD8 class. Log10-transformed breadth and depth values were compared by one-way ANOVA with Sidak's multiple comparisons tests. TCRdb took over this immuneACCESS table, retaining in-frame rearrangements with V and J assigned. Such tables are incomplete; in checked studies, under half of the missing clones stem from an unresolved V gene, and the remainder is unexplained. The V and J calls and clone size were taken over from that table, and D and trimming were inferred from the DNA. For this sample the table gives around 120,000 clones, of which 88% were detected only once. The ten largest clones take up roughly 4% of the sample.

Looking up the germline V gene yields CDR1 SGHVS and CDR2 FQNEAQ. Germline trimming amounts to 5 bases on V and 7 bases on J, with 6 as the count of junction bases outside the gene matches. The CDR3 starts with the cysteine, ends with the phenylalanine, and has 15 residues. The entry retains the CDR3 DNA only, 45 bases that are in frame from base 1. The sample's time point label, decoded: baseline before first vaccination. Samples from vaccinated people were obtained from the UK trials COV001 and COV002, which included a single-blind randomized controlled phase 2/3 trial of AZD1222 (ChAdOx1 nCoV-19) in healthy adults. For TCRbeta chain sequencing, PBMC samples were collected from trial participants at day 0 and at day 28 after the second dose. Note on this clone: Its antigen is not yet known. Base qualities were left out, and no much larger clone turns up one base away.

This specimen consisted of peripheral blood, obtained on day 0 of AZD1222 vaccination. The source is an adult in good health. The V gene is TRBV7-8 and the J gene is TRBJ1-6; 9 central bases correspond to TRBD1. The nucleotides read TGTGCCAGCAGCCCCCGTGGGACAGGGAATTCACCCCTCCACTTT. Its translation reads: CASSPRGTGNSPLHF. Where the CDR3 stops, the reference TRBV7-8 and TRBJ1-6 genes take over; the full variable domain is GAGVSQSPRYKVAKRGQDVALRCDPISGHVSLFWYQQALGQGPEFLTYFQNEAQLDKSGLPSDRFFAERPEGSVSTLKIQRTQQEDSAVYLCASSPRGTGNSPLHFGNGTRLTVT.